The subject of this entry is one T cell receptor (beta chain). The source of the sample is a study of T cells after somatic rescue of genetic block. Assay used: immunoSEQ multiplex PCR; TCRdb lists only in-frame clones, some missing. The sample lists under 150,000 clones, approximately 90% occurring once. Trimming pared 0 bases from V and 5 bases from J, leaving 5 bases between. The length of the CDR3 is 13 residues. Germline V lookup: CDR1 MGHRA, CDR2 YSYEKL. The specimen was peripheral blood mononuclear cells (PBMCs). This sequence originates from a young woman. V is TRBV4-1 and J is TRBJ2-1; D gene ambiguous. CDR3 region: CASSQDLHNEQFF. In DNA form, the CDR3 reads TGCGCCAGCAGCCAAGATCTCCACAATGAGCAGTTCTTC.